This T cell receptor (beta chain) was identified in a study of CD8+ T cells in alopecia areata. Findings and limits, study-wide: Compared with normal scalp, lesional scalp had higher clonality and more expanded CD8+ clones.

Comment on this clone: The antigen is undetermined.

Treatment described: oral pan-JAK inhibitor, 5-10 mg twice daily. Specimens obtained from alopecia areata patients comprised lesional scalp punch biopsies and peripheral blood. Trimming took 5 bases from V and 1 from J, leaving 27 bases between them. This CDR3 has 21 amino acids. Germline-derived CDR1 and CDR2 are PRHDT and FYEKMQ (reference sequence). RNA was extracted and reverse transcribed into cDNA as the sequencing template. The table came from immunoSEQ multiplex PCR; TCRdb's copy has only in-frame clones and leaves some out. The sample records 120,000 to 150,000 clones, approximately 90% being singletons.

Sequenced material: CD8+ T cells sorted from blood, taken at week 4, from a patient treated with tofacitinib. The genes are TRBV13 and TRBJ1-6; maybe TRBD1 (5 bases). The TCR sequence derives from a human donor with alopecia areata. This CDR3 is CASSPLVGGFGGGSYNSPLHF. CDR3 DNA sequence: TGTGCCAGCAGCCCCCTCGTGGGGGGTTTTGGAGGAGGATCCTATAATTCACCCCTCCACTTT.